This T cell receptor (beta chain) was retrieved from a study of shared clonotypes between healthy human individuals. Study in general: CD4 naive and memory got three plates each, CD8 naive two, CD8 memory one.

The naive CD8 fraction comprised CD45RO-negative cells positively selected for CCR7 and excluded terminally differentiated effector memory CD45RA+ cells. Donors, without exception, were Caucasian adults residing in Nashville, Tennessee. With respect to this clone: Its antigen is unknown.

Study observations and caveats: Larger richness was generally estimated for naive than memory subsets. The authors sampled blood alone, and tissue repertoires likely differ.

Libraries were prepared by immunoSEQ multiplex PCR; TCRdb keeps only in-frame clonotypes and omits some of them. Of about 820,000 clones in the sample, roughly 92% were seen once. The CDR3 totals 13 residues. Trimming left V 3 bases short and J 7 bases short, with 13 bases between. Germline CDR1 SEHNR, CDR2 FQNEAQ (reference sequence). The sample comprised naive CD8+ T cells sorted from blood. J is TRBJ2-7 and V is TRBV7-9; perhaps TRBD1 as D (6 bases). The sequence derives from a man aged 25 to 45 in good health. The chain's CDR3 is CASSFPYTGEQYF. The CDR3 nucleotides read TGTGCCAGCAGCTTCCCATACACAGGGGAGCAGTACTTC.